This T cell receptor beta chain was identified during a study of molecular identifiers for immune sequencing clone quantification. The CDR3 is 12 amino acids. V gave up 3 bases and J gave up 7 bases, with 7 bases separating them. Germline values: CDR1 SNHLY, CDR2 FYNNEI. TCRdb redid the calling of the PCR reads with MiXCR, one entry per CDR3 protein. The table records 300,000 to 400,000 distinct CDR3 sequences, roughly a quarter of them present only once. The source of this sequence is a human donor in good health. Some libraries in this study had Jurkat cell RNA spiked in. Sample: naive CD8+ T cells from blood, with Jurkat cell RNA spiked in. The subset is: FACS-sorted CD8+CD4-CCR7+CD45RA+ naive T cells. J is TRBJ1-5 and V is TRBV2, with D unclear. In nucleotides, the CDR3 is TGTGCCAGCAGTGAGGTTGGACAGCCCCAGCATTTT. As protein: CASSEVGQPQHF.